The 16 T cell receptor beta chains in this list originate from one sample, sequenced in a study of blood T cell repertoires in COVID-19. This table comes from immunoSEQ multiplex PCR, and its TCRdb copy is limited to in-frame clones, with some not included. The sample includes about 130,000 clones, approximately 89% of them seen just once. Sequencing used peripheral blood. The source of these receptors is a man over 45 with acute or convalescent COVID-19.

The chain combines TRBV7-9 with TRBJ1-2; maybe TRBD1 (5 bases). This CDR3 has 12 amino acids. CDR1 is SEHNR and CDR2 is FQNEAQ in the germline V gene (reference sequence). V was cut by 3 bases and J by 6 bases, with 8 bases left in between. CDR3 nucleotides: TGTGCCAGCAGCTTCTGGGGGGATGGCTACACCTTC. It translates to CASSFWGDGYTF.

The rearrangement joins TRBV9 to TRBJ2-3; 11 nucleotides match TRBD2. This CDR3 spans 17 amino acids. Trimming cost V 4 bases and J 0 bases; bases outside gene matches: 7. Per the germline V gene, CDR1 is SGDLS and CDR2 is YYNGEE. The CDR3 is CASSPVWTSGSTDTQYF. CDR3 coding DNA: TGTGCCAGCAGCCCGGTCTGGACTAGCGGGAGCACAGATACGCAGTATTTT.

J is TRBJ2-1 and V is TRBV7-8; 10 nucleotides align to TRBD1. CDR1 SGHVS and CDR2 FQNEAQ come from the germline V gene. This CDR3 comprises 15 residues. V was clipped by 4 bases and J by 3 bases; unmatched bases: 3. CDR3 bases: TGTGCCAGCAGCTACCGGACAGGGGGCTACAATGAGCAGTTCTTC. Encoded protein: CASSYRTGGYNEQFF.

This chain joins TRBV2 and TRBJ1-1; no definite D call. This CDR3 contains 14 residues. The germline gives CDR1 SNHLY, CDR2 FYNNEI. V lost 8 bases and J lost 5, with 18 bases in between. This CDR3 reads CASGLGDIMTEAFF. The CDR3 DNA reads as TGTGCCAGCGGGTTGGGAGACATTATGACTGAAGCTTTCTTT.

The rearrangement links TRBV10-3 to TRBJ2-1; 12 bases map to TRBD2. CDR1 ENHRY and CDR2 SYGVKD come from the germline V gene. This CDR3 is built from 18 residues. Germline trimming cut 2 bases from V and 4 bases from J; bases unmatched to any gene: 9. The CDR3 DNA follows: TGTGCCATCAGTGAGCTGGGACTAGCGGGCCTGGGGTACAATGAGCAGTTCTTC. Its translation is CAISELGLAGLGYNEQFF.

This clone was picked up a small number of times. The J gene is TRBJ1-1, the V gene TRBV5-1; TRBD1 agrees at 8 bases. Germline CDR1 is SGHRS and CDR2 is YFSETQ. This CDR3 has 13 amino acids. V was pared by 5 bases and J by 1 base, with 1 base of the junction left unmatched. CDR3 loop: CASSQGANTEAFF. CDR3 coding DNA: TGCGCCAGCAGTCAGGGGGCGAACACTGAAGCTTTCTTT.

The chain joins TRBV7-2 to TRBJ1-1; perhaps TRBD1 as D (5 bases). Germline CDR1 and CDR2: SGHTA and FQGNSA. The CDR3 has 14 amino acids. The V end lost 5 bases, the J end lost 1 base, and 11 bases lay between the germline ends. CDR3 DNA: TGTGCCAGCAGCACCCCGACAGAGAACACTGAAGCTTTCTTT. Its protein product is CASSTPTENTEAFF.

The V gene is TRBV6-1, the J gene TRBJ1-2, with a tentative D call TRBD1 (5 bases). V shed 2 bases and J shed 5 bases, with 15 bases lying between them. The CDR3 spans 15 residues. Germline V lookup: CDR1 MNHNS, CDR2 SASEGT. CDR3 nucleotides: TGTGCCAGCAGTGAACGGGCAGGGTTAGCTTATGGCTACACCTTC. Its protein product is CASSERAGLAYGYTF.

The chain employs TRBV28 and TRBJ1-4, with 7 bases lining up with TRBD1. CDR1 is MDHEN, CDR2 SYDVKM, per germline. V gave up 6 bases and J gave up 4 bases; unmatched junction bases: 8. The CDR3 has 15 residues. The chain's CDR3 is CASRPGTVVNEKLFF. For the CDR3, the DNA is TGTGCCAGCAGGCCCGGGACAGTGGTTAATGAAAAACTGTTTTTT.

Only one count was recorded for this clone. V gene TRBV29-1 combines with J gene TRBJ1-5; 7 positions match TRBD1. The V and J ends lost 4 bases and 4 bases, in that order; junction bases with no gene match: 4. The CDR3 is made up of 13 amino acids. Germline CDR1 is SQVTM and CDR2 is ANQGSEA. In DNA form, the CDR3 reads TGCAGCGTTGGACAGGGTGGAAATCAGCCCCAGCATTTT. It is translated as CSVGQGGNQPQHF.

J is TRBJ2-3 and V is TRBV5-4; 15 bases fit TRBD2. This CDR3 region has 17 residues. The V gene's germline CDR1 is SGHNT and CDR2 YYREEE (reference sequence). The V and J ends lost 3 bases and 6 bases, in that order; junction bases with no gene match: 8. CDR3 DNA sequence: TGTGCCAGCAGCTCCGGACTAGCGGGAGGGCCGTTGGATACGCAGTATTTT. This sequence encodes CASSSGLAGGPLDTQYF.

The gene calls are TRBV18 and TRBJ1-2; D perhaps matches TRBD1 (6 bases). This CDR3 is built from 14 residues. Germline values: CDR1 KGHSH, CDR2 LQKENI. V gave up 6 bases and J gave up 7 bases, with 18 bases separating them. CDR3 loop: CASSPNREGSGYTF. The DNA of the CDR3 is TGTGCCAGCTCTCCGAACAGGGAAGGGAGTGGCTACACCTTC.

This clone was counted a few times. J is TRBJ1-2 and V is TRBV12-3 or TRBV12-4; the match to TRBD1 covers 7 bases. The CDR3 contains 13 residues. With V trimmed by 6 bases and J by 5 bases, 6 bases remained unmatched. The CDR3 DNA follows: TGTGCCAGCAGCCAAAAACAGGGGTATGGCTACACCTTC. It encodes CASSQKQGYGYTF.

CDR3 sequence (DNA): TGTGCCAGCAGTTTAGCACAGGGTACCTTCTATGGCTACACCTTC. Protein product: CASSLAQGTFYGYTF. The rearrangement uses TRBV28 and TRBJ1-2; tentatively, D is TRBD1 (6 bases). The V end lost 2 bases, the J end lost 4 bases, and 14 bases lay between the germline ends. CDR3 length: 15 residues. CDR1 and CDR2 (germline): MDHEN, SYDVKM.

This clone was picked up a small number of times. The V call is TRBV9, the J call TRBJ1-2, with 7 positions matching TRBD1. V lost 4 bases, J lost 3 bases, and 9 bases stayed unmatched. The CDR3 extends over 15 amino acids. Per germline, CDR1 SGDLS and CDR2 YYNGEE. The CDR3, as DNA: TGTGCCAGCAGCTCCCACAGGGGTACTTACTATGGCTACACCTTC. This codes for CASSSHRGTYYGYTF.

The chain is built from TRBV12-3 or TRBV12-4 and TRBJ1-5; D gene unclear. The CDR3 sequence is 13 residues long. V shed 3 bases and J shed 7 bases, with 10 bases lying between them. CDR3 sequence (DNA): TGTGCCAGCAGTTTTTCGGGATTGCAGCCCCAGCATTTT. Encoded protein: CASSFSGLQPQHF.